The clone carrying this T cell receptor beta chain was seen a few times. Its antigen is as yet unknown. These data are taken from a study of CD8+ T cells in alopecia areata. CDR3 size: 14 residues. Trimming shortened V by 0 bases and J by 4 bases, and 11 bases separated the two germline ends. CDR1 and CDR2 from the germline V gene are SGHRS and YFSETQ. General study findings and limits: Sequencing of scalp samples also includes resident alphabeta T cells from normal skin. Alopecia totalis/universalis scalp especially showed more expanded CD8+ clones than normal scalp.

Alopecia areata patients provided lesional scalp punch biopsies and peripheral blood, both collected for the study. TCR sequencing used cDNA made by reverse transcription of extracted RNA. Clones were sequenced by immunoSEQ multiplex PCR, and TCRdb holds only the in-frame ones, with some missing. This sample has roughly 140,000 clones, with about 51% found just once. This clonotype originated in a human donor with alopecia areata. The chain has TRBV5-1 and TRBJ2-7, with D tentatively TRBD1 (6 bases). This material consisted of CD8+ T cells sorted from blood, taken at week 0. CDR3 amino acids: CASSLAGQQYEQYF. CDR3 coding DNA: TGCGCCAGCAGCTTGGCGGGACAACAGTACGAGCAGTACTTC.